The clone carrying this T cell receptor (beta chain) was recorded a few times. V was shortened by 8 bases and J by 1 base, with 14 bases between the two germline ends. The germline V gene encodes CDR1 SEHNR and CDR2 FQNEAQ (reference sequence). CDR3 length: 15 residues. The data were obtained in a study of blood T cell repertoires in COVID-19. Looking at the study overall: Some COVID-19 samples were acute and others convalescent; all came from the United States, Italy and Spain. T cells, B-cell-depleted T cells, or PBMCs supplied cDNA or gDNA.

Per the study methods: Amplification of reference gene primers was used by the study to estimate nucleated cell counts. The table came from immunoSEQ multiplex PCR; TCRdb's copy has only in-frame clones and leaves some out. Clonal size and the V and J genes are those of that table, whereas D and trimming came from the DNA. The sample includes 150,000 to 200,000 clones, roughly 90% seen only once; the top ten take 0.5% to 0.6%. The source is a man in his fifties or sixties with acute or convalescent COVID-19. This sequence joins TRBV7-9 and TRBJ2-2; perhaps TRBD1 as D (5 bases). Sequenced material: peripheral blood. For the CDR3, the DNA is TGTGCCAGCTTGAAGGGGCTCCAGAACACCGGGGAGCTGTTTTTT. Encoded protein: CASLKGLQNTGELFF.